This T cell receptor beta chain was retrieved from a study of T cells in Graves' hyperthyroidism and ophthalmopathy. RNA transcripts yielded amplified TCR beta CDR3 regions. With the HTBI primer set, the TCR CDR3 went through a first round of RT-PCR. TCRdb reprocessed the multiplex PCR reads via MiXCR and lists one record per CDR3 protein. The sample records about 180,000 distinct CDR3 sequences, over 15% being singletons. Looked up from germline, CDR1 is SQVTM and CDR2 is ANQGSEA. V gave up 6 bases and J gave up 0 bases, with 13 bases separating them. The CDR3 spans 14 residues. This clonotype has a count of ten or more. The antigen remains undetermined. Each diagnosis was grounded in clinical symptoms, serum thyroxine and TRAb, thyroid ultrasound, and orbital computed tomography. The PBMCs were sourced from fresh peripheral blood (approximately 9 ml). General study findings and limits: Blood samples included most of the expanded thyroid clonotypes exceeding 0.001.

This receptor was identified in a woman aged 45-59 years with Graves' hyperthyroidism. The V call is TRBV29-1, the J call TRBJ2-3; no reliable D call. The sample consisted of blood. The CDR3: CSVQGRASTDTQYF. CDR3 DNA: TGCAGCGTCCAAGGAAGGGCCAGCACAGATACGCAGTATTTT.